The sequence of this T cell receptor beta chain was determined in a study of response to subunit inactivated influenza vaccine. Using its own MiXCR run on the RT-PCR reads, TCRdb lists one record per CDR3 protein. Counted here are under 850,000 distinct CDR3 sequences, approximately 18% occurring once; the ten biggest clones make up approximately 11%. Trimming cost V 1 base and J 4 bases, with 10 bases left between them. From germline, CDR1 is SGHVS and CDR2 FQNEAQ. The CDR3 loop spans 14 amino acids. This clonotype was observed a few times. Sequences were derived from PBMCs from blood, sampled about 5 days after vaccination. The receptor's source is a man in his fifties or sixties who received an inactivated influenza vaccine. This chain connects TRBV7-8 to TRBJ2-5, with D tentatively TRBD2 (5 bases). The CDR3 region has the DNA TGTGCCAGCAGCTTAGGGAGGCTCCGAGAGACCCAGTACTTC. It codes for CASSLGRLRETQYF.